This TCR beta chain was captured in a study of liver allograft versus peripheral blood T cells. About the research overall: The authors compared T cell receptor repertoires in transplanted livers with those in the peripheral blood of recipients.

Within the sample, this clonotype is medium-sized. TCRdb reprocessed the reads with MiXCR, giving one entry per CDR3 protein. The sample yields approximately 16,000 distinct CDR3 sequences, roughly a fifth seen once. The V and J ends lost 4 bases and 8 bases, in that order; junction bases with no gene match: 7. The CDR3 length is 15 residues. Germline V lookup: CDR1 MNHEY, CDR2 SVGEGT. The rearrangement uses TRBV6-2 or TRBV6-3 and TRBJ2-2; 10 bases match TRBD2. This sequence originates from a human patient who had a liver transplant. Some T cells may be supplied by the graft donor. CDR3 in amino acids: CASSSGLAFTGELFF. CDR3 DNA: TGTGCCAGCAGTTCGGGACTAGCGTTTACGGGGGAGCTGTTTTTT.